This record concerns one TCR beta chain sequence. The entry originates in a study of shared clonotypes between healthy human individuals. Across the whole study: Researchers drew samples from two women and three men aged 18 to 49.

Those who donated were healthy HIV-negative adults, with no recent acute infections or vaccinations reported. Donors, without exception, were Caucasian adults residing in Nashville, Tennessee. Genomic DNA of each subset was evenly split across several immunoSEQ plates. Sequenced by immunoSEQ multiplex PCR; TCRdb stores in-frame clones only, minus some. The table has approximately 500,000 clones, 79% seen once; the top ten hold 13%. After removal of 3 bases from V and 6 bases from J, the junction contained 5 bases not matched to a gene. This CDR3 spans 12 amino acids. The germline gives CDR1 SQVTM, CDR2 ANQGSEA.

The chain links TRBV29-1 to TRBJ2-7, with 7 bases fitting TRBD2. This receptor was taken from a middle-aged woman in good health. Some clones in this sample may be carry-over from other donors' samples. The sequencing input was PBMCs. The CDR3 bases are TGCAGCGTTGAGAGGGAGGGAAGCGAGCAGTACTTC. Its protein product is CSVEREGSEQYF.